This T cell receptor beta chain comes out of a study of T cell changes during pregnancy in multiple sclerosis. The repertoire was sequenced with immunoSEQ multiplex PCR; TCRdb's copy has only in-frame clones and lacks some. The repertoire consists of 35,000 to 55,000 clones, with 85% to 95% occurring once and the leading ten covering 1% to 1.5%. Germline V lookup: CDR1 SGHRS, CDR2 YFSETQ. The ends were cut back, 4 bases at V and 2 bases at J, with 12 bases in the middle. The CDR3 is made up of 14 amino acids. This receptor was identified in a female donor with multiple sclerosis, enrolled in a pregnancy study. The chain combines TRBV5-1 with TRBJ2-5; perhaps TRBD1 as D (6 bases). Sequenced material: peripheral blood. The CDR3 DNA follows: TGCGCCAGCAGCCCCGGGACACTACAAGAGACCCAGTACTTC. It translates to CASSPGTLQETQYF.